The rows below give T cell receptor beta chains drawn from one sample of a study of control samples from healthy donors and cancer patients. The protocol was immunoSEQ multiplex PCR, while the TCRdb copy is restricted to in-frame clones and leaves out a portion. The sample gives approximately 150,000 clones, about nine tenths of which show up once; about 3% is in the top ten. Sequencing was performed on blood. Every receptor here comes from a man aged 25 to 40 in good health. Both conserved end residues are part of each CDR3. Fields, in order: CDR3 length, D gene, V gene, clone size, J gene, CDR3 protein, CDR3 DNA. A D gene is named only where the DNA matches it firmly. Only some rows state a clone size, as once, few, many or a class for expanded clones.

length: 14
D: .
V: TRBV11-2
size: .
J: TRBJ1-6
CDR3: CASTLVRGSPPLHF
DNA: TGTGCCAGCACCTTGGTCAGGGGCTCTCCACCCCTCCACTTT

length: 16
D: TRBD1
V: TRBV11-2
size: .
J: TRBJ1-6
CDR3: CASSLNRGTGVSPLHF
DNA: TGTGCCAGCAGCTTAAATCGCGGGACAGGGGTGTCACCCCTCCACTTT

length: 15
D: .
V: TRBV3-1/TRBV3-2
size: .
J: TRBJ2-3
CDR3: CASSQGVGGTDTQYF
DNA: TGTGCCAGCAGCCAAGGGGTTGGGGGCACAGATACGCAGTATTTT

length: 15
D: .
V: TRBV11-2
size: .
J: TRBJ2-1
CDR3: CASSSQAGSYNEQFF
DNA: TGTGCCAGCAGTTCGCAGGCGGGCTCCTACAATGAGCAGTTCTTC

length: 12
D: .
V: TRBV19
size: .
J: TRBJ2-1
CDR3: CASSIGDNEQFF
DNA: TGTGCCAGTAGTATCGGGGACAATGAGCAGTTCTTC

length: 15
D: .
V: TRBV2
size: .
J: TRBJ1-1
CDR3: CASRDPGRFDTEAFF
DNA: TGTGCCAGCAGGGACCCTGGCCGGTTTGACACTGAAGCTTTCTTT

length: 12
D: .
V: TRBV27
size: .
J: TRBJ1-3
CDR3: CASGLSGNTIYF
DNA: TGTGCCAGCGGGCTCTCTGGAAACACCATATATTTT

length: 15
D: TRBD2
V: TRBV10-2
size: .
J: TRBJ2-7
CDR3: CASSETAGGIYEQYF
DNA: TGCGCCAGCAGTGAGACAGCGGGGGGGATCTACGAGCAGTACTTC

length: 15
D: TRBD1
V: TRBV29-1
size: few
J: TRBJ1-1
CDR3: CSVNRDRARNTEAFF
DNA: TGCAGCGTAAACAGGGACAGGGCAAGAAACACTGAAGCTTTCTTT

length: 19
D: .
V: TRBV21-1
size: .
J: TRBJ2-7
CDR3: CASSAFGKRRGARPYEQYF
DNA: TGTGCCAGCAGCGCCTTCGGAAAGAGACGGGGGGCCCGCCCCTACGAGCAGTACTTC

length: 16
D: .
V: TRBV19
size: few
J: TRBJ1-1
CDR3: CASSTPGGWVNTEAFF
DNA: TGTGCCAGTAGCACGCCCGGAGGGTGGGTGAACACTGAAGCTTTCTTT

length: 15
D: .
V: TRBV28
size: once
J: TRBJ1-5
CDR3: CASRAGVASNQPQHF
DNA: TGTGCCAGCAGAGCCGGTGTGGCCTCAAATCAGCCCCAGCATTTT

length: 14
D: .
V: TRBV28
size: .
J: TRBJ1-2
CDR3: CASSITGSWYGYTF
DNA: TGTGCCAGCAGTATCACCGGTTCCTGGTATGGCTACACCTTC

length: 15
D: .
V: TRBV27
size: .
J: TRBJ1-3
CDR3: CASSSAASSGNTIYF
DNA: TGTGCCAGCAGTTCCGCGGCAAGCTCTGGAAACACCATATATTTT

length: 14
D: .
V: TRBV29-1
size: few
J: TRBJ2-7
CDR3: CSVGGDRTGTEQYF
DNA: TGCAGCGTGGGGGGGGACCGGACAGGGACCGAGCAGTACTTC

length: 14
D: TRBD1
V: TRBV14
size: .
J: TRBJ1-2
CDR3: CASSQETGGNGHTF
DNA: TGTGCCAGCAGCCAGGAAACAGGGGGTAATGGCCACACCTTC

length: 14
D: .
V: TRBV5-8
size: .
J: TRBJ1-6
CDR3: CASSLVQGNSPLHF
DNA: TGTGCCAGCAGCTTAGTCCAGGGAAATTCACCCCTCCACTTT

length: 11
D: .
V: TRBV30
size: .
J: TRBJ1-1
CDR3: CAWSVEADADF
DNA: TGTGCCTGGAGTGTAGAAGCTGACGCTGACTTT

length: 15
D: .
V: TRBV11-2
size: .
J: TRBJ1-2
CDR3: CASSLEGRVNYGYTF
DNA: TGTGCCAGCAGCTTAGAGGGCAGAGTTAACTATGGCTACACCTTC

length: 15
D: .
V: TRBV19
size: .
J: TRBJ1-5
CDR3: CASSISGNSNQPQHF
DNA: TGTGCCAGTAGTATTTCCGGAAATAGCAATCAGCCCCAGCATTTT

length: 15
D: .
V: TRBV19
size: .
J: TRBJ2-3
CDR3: CASSIWTVSTDTQYF
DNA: TGTGCCAGTAGTATATGGACGGTGAGCACAGATACGCAGTATTTT

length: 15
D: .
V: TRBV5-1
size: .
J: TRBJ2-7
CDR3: CASSLVSQSSYEQYF
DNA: TGCGCCAGCAGCTTGGTTTCCCAGAGCTCCTACGAGCAGTACTTC

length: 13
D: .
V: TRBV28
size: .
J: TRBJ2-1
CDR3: CASSSGTYNEQFF
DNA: TGTGCCAGCAGTTCCGGGACATACAATGAGCAGTTCTTC

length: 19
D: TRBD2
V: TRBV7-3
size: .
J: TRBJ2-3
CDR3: CASSLSGLAGPWGTDTQYF
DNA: TGTGCCAGCAGCTTAAGCGGGCTAGCGGGGCCCTGGGGCACAGATACGCAGTATTTT

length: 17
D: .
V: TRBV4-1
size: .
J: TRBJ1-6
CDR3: CASSQEGAGTSYSPLHF
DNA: TGCGCCAGCAGCCAAGAGGGGGCCGGGACATCTTATTCACCCCTCCACTTT

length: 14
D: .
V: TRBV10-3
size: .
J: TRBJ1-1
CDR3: CATTRGLANTEAFF
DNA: TGTGCCACCACCCGGGGACTCGCGAACACTGAAGCTTTCTTT

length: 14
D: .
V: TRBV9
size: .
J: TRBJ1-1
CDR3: CASSVDGSGTEAFF
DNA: TGTGCCAGCAGCGTAGATGGGAGTGGGACTGAAGCTTTCTTT

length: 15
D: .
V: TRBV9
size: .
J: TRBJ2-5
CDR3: CASSAVPGLRETQYF
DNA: TGTGCCAGCAGCGCTGTTCCGGGTCTCCGAGAGACCCAGTACTTC

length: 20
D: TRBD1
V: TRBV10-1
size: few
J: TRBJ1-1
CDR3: CASSDKHRDRGLRLCTEAFF
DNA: TGCGCCAGCAGTGATAAACACCGGGACAGGGGGCTGCGTCTTTGCACTGAAGCTTTCTTT

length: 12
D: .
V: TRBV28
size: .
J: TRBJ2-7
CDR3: CASSLVLYEQYF
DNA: TGTGCCAGCAGTTTGGTCCTCTACGAGCAGTACTTC

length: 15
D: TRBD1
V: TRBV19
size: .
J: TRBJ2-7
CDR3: CASSIGSRGKNEQYF
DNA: TGTGCCAGTAGTATAGGTTCCAGGGGGAAGAACGAGCAGTACTTC

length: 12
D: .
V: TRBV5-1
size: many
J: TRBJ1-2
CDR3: CANRDGPYGYTF
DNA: TGCGCCAACAGAGACGGGCCCTATGGCTACACCTTC

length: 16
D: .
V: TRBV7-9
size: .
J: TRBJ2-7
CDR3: CASSSSTGTNSYEQYF
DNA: TGTGCCAGCAGCTCGAGCACGGGAACTAACTCCTACGAGCAGTACTTC

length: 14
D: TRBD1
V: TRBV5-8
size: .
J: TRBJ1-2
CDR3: CASSLEQGAYGYTF
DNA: TGTGCCAGCAGCTTGGAGCAGGGGGCCTATGGCTACACCTTC

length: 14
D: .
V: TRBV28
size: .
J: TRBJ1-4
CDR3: CASSKGGDGVKLFF
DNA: TGTGCCAGCTCAAAGGGTGGAGATGGGGTAAAACTGTTTTTT

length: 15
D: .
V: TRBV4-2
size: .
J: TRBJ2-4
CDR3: CASSQEWGYENIQYF
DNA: TGTGCCAGCAGCCAAGAATGGGGCTACGAAAACATTCAGTACTTC

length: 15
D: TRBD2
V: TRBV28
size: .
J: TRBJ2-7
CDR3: CASSFPSGGTYEQYF
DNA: TGTGCCAGCAGTTTTCCTAGCGGTGGAACCTACGAGCAGTACTTC